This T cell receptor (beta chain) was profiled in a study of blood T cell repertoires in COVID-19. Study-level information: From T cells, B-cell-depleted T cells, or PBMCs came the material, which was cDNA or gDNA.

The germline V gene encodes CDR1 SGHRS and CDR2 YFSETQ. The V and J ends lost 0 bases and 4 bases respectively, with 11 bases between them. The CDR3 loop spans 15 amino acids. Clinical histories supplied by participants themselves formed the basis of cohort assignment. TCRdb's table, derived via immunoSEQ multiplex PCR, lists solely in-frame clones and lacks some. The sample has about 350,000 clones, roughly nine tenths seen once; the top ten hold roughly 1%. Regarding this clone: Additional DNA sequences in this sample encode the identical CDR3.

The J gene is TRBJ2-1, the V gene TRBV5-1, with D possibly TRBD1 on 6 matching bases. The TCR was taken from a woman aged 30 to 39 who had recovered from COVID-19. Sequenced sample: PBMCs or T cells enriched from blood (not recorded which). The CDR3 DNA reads TGCGCCAGCAGCTTGGCCGGGCAGGGGTACAATGAGCAGTTCTTC. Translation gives CASSLAGQGYNEQFF.